Described below is a single T cell receptor beta chain sequence and its context. Its cognate antigen has yet to be identified. Nothing much larger sits one base from this clone, and base qualities are not available. Participants in the prospective study were enrolled through a virtual design, were aged roughly 18 to 100 years, and lived in 24 United States geographic areas. In the prospective study, participants were assigned to cohorts based on the clinical history participants reported in a screening survey and a study questionnaire. Recovered participants in ImmuneRACE Cohort 3 were defined as having two consecutive negative NP/OP PCR tests, clearance from a healthcare professional, or resolution of symptoms. Each participant in the prospective study had whole blood, serum and a nasopharyngeal or oropharyngeal swab collected by mobile phlebotomists. Prospective study participants could optionally give additional blood draws and questionnaires over a roughly two-month period. Before DNA extraction, prospective study blood samples were shipped either frozen or at room temperature.

The entry originates in a study of blood T cell repertoires in COVID-19 (dated by TCRdb to about 2020). Background on the whole study: Samples covering the acute and convalescent phases of COVID-19 were provided by collaborators in the United States, Italy and Spain. Samples came from the ongoing ImmuneRACE study (first 160 participants) plus 1,254 subjects from 6 global collaborators. Where available, HLA class I and class II types were taken from metadata supplied by the sample provider and were not determined by assay-based typing. The dataset comprised deeply sampled blood TCRbeta repertoires from subjects exposed to, actively infected with, or recovered from COVID-19. The repertoires were released in a freely available public database intended as a resource for research on the immune response to SARS-CoV-2. The prospective study material was composed of cDNA or gDNA derived from T cells, B-cell-depleted T cells, or PBMCs. A de-identified subject ID, COVID-19 status, age in years and sex were almost always included in the sample metadata.

What the authors observed across the whole study: How much clinical and demographic metadata was included differed by source and by participant, and the metadata was provided uncurated.

The CDR3 starts with the cysteine, ends with the phenylalanine, and has 11 residues. Only the CDR3 portion is preserved as DNA: 33 bases, with reading frame beginning at the first base. V lost 3 bases and J lost 3 bases; the stretch between them is 3 bases long. The germline V gene specifies SGHVS as CDR1 and FQNEAQ as CDR2. TCRbeta CDR3 regions were amplified from genomic DNA using the immunoSEQ Assay, a bias-controlled multiplex PCR. Per the source publication's procedure: Nucleated cell counts per sample were estimated from amplification of reference gene primers within the assay. To quantify the absolute abundance of each unique TCRbeta CDR3 rearrangement, sequence reads were collapsed and filtered. Productive Simpson clonality was computed per sample as the square root of Simpson's diversity index over productive rearrangements. TCRdb's version of the immuneACCESS table is confined to in-frame rearrangements and falls short of the full clone set. An unresolved V gene accounts for under half of the shortfall where checked; the remainder is of unknown origin. D and trimming come from the DNA, and the V and J calls and clone size come from that table. In this sample the table shows 150,000 to 170,000 clones, 80% to 90% of which occur a single time. The top ten clonotypes cover 7.3% of the sample.

The source of this sequence is a man aged 50 to 60 who had recovered from COVID-19. Sequenced input: PBMCs or T cells enriched from blood (not recorded which). The sequence links TRBV7-8 to TRBJ2-7; the D gene remains uncertain. The bases are TGTGCCAGCAGCTTCAGCTACGAGCAGTACTTC. Its coded protein is CASSFSYEQYF.